This T cell receptor beta chain was documented in a study of blood T cell repertoires in COVID-19. For the study at large: COVID-19 samples from acute and convalescent phases originated in the United States, Italy and Spain. T cells, B-cell-depleted T cells, or PBMCs provided the cDNA or gDNA that served as material.

Germline-derived CDR1 and CDR2 are SEHNR and FQNEAQ (reference sequence). The CDR3 runs to 17 residues. After removal of 1 base from V and 1 base from J, the junction contained 4 bases not matched to a gene. Enrolled during active infection, Seattle patients were then followed longitudinally. Original analysis: Cell counts per sample came from amplifying reference gene primers. Assay: immunoSEQ multiplex PCR; the TCRdb copy retains only in-frame clones and omits some. V and J calls and clone size follow that table, whereas D and trimming were derived from the DNA. The sample holds some 250,000 clones, around nine tenths seen once.

The sequence derives from a woman in her sixties with COVID-19, enrolled during active disease. The sequencing input was peripheral blood. The V call is TRBV7-9, the J call TRBJ2-1; 10 nucleotides line up with TRBD1. The CDR3 coding sequence is TGTGCCAGCAGCTTAGTGCCGGGACAGGGGTCCTACAATGAGCAGTTCTTC. This translates into CASSLVPGQGSYNEQFF.